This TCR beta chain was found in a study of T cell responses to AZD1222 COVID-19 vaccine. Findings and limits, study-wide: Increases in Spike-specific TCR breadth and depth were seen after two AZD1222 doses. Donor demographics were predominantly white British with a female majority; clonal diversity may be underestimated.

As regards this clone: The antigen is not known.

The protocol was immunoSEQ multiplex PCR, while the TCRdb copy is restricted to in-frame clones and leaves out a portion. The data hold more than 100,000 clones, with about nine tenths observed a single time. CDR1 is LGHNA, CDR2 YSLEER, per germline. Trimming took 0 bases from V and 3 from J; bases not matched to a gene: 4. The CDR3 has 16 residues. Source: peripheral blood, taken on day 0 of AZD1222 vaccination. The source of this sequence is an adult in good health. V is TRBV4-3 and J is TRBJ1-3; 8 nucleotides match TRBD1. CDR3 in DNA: TGCGCCAGCAGCCAAGATGCAGGGGGCTATGGAAACACCATATATTTT. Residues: CASSQDAGGYGNTIYF.